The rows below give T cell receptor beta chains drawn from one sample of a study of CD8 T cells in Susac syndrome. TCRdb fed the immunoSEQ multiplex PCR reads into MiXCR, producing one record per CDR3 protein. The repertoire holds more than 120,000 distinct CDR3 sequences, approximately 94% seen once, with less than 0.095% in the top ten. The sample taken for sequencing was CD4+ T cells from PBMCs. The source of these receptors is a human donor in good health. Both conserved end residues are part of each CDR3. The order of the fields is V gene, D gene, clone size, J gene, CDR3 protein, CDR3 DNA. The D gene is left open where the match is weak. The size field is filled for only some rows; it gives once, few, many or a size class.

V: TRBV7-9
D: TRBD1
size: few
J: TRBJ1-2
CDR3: CASSFGTGDYGYTF
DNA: TGTGCCAGCAGCTTTGGGACAGGAGATTATGGCTACACCTTC

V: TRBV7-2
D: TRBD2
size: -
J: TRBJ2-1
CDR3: CASSFPAGVILGNEQFF
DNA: TGTGCCAGCAGCTTTCCAGCGGGAGTAATACTGGGTAATGAGCAGTTCTTC

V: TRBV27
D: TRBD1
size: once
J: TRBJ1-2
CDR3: CASNPLSGQGANGYTF
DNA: TGTGCCAGCAACCCCCTATCGGGACAGGGAGCGAATGGCTACACCTTC

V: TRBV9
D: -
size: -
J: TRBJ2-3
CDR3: CASSVGADTQYF
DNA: TGTGCCAGCAGCGTAGGGGCAGATACGCAGTATTTT

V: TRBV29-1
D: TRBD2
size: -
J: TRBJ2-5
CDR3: CSVVGSGRALTGETQYF
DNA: TGCAGCGTTGTCGGTAGCGGGAGGGCCTTGACGGGTGAGACCCAGTACTTC

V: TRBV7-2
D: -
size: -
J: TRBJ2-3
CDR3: CASSPSGEDTQYF
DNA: TGTGCCAGCAGCCCATCGGGAGAAGATACGCAGTATTTT

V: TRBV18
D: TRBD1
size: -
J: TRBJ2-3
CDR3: CASSPDRSTDTQYF
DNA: TGTGCCAGCTCCCCGGACAGGTCGACAGATACGCAGTATTTT

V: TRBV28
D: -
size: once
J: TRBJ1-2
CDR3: CASRTIDYGYTF
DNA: TGTGCCAGCAGGACAATAGACTATGGCTACACCTTC

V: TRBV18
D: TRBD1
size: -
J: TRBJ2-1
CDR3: CASSPGTAYNEQFF
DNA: TGTGCCAGCTCACCCGGGACAGCATACAATGAGCAGTTCTTC

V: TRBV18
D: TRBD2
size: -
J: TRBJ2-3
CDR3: CASSPLGLAGADTQYF
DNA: TGTGCCAGCTCACCACTAGGACTAGCGGGAGCAGATACGCAGTATTTT

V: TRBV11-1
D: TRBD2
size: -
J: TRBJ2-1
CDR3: CASRPPRTSGRKSAYNEQFF
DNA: TGTGCCAGCAGACCTCCCCGGACTAGCGGGAGAAAGAGCGCCTACAATGAGCAGTTCTTC

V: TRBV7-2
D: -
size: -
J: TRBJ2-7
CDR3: CASSLAWSDYEQYF
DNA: TGTGCCAGCAGCTTAGCGTGGAGCGACTACGAGCAGTACTTC

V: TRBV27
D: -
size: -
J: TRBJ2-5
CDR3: CASRLNQGETQYF
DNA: TGTGCCAGTCGGTTGAATCAGGGAGAGACCCAGTACTTC

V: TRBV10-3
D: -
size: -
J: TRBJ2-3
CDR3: CAISASALGDTQYF
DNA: TGTGCCATCAGTGCTAGCGCACTTGGAGATACGCAGTATTTT

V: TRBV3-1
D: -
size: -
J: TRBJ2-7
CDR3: CASSYPTTSAEQYF
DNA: TGTGCCAGCAGCTACCCGACTACCTCCGCCGAGCAGTACTTC

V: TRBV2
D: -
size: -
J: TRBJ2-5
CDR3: CASSARGLETQYF
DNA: TGTGCCAGCAGTGCCCGGGGATTGGAGACCCAGTACTTC

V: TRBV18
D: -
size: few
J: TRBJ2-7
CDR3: CASSPRHGSPEQYF
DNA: TGTGCCAGCTCACCACGGCACGGGAGCCCCGAGCAGTACTTC

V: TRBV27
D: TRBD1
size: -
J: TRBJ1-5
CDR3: CASSWTGHQPQHF
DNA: TGTGCCAGCAGTTGGACAGGGCATCAGCCCCAGCATTTT

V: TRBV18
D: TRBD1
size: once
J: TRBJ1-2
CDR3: CASSLSTGGDYGYTF
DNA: TGTGCCAGCTCACTTTCGACAGGGGGTGACTATGGCTACACCTTC

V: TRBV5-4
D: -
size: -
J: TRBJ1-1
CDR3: CASSVPGRLNTEAFF
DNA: TGTGCCAGCAGCGTACCGGGAAGGTTGAACACTGAAGCTTTCTTT

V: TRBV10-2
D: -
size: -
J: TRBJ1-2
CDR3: CASSEVFGYGYTF
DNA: TGCGCCAGCAGTGAAGTCTTTGGCTATGGCTACACCTTC

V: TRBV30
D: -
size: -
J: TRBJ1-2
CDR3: CAWTGERSYGYTF
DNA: TGTGCCTGGACAGGGGAGAGAAGCTATGGCTACACCTTC

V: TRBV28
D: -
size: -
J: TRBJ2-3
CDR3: CASRGGGWITDTQYF
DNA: TGTGCCAGCAGAGGTGGGGGCTGGATCACAGATACGCAGTATTTT

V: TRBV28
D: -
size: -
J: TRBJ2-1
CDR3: CASRSTGDNEQFF
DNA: TGTGCCAGCAGATCTACTGGGGACAATGAGCAGTTCTTC

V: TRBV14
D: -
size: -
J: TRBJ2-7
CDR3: CASSQDIGTYYEQYF
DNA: TGTGCCAGCAGCCAAGATATTGGGACCTACTACGAGCAGTACTTC

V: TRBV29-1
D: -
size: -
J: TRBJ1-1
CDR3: CSVLRPSDTEAFF
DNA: TGCAGCGTCCTTCGGCCCTCGGACACTGAAGCTTTCTTT

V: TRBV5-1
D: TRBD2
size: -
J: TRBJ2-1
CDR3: CASSFRSRTSVSMGYNEQFF
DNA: TGCGCCAGCAGCTTCCGTTCAAGGACTAGCGTCTCGATGGGGTACAATGAGCAGTTCTTC

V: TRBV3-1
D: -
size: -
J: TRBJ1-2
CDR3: CASSPEGGGVYGYTF
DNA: TGTGCCAGCAGCCCGGAGGGGGGGGGTGTCTATGGCTACACCTTC

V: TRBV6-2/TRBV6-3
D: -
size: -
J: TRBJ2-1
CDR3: CASRRGGAYNEQFF
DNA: TGTGCCAGCAGGAGGGGCGGAGCCTACAATGAGCAGTTCTTC

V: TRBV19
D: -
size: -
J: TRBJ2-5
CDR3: CASSVGNQETQYF
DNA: TGTGCCAGTTCGGTGGGGAACCAAGAGACCCAGTACTTC

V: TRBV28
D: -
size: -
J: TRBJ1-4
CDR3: CASQTANEKLFF
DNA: TGTGCCAGCCAGACAGCGAATGAAAAACTGTTTTTT

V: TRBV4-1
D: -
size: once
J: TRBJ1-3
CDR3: CASSQEGDGNTIYF
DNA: TGCGCCAGCAGCCAAGAAGGGGATGGAAACACCATATATTTT

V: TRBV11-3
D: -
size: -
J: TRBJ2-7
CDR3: CASSLNTQEQYF
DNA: TGTGCCAGCAGCTTAAATACCCAAGAGCAGTACTTC

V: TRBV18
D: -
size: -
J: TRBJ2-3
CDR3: CASSPRVALTDTDTQYF
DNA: TGTGCCAGCTCACCTCGGGTAGCGCTCACTGACACAGATACGCAGTATTTT

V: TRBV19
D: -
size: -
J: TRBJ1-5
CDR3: CASSIGRLSGRAQPQHF
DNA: TGTGCCAGTAGTATCGGCAGGCTCTCAGGTCGGGCTCAGCCCCAGCATTTT

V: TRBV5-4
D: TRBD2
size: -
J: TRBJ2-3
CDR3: CASSSPGGGTDTQYF
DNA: TGTGCCAGCAGCTCCCCGGGAGGAGGAACAGATACGCAGTATTTT

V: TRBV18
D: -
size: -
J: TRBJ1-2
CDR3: CASSGGTNYGYTF
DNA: TGTGCCAGCTCCGGTGGGACTAACTATGGCTACACCTTC

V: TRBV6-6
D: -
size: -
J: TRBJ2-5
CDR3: CASSYVPGQVWDF
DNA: TGTGCCAGCAGTTACGTCCCGGGTCAGGTCTGGGACTTC

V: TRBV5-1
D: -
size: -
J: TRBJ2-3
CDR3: CASSLEAGPGTDTQYF
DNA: TGCGCCAGCAGCTTGGAGGCGGGTCCCGGCACAGATACGCAGTATTTT

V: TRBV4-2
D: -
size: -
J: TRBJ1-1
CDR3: CASRDRGSTEAFF
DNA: TGTGCCAGCAGGGATAGGGGGAGCACTGAAGCTTTCTTT

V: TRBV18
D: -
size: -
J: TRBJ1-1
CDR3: CASSRGQNTEAFF
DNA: TGTGCCAGCTCACGGGGACAGAACACTGAAGCTTTCTTT

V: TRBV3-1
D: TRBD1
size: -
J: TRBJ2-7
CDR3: CASSYSTGGEQYF
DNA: TGTGCCAGCAGCTACAGTACAGGGGGCGAGCAGTACTTC

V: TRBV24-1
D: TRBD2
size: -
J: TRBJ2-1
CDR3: CATSDPSGTSGYNEQFF
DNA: TGTGCCACCAGTGATCCCTCCGGGACTAGCGGCTACAATGAGCAGTTCTTC

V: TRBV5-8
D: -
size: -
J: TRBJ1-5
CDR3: CASSSGGADNQPQHF
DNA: TGTGCCAGCTCTTCGGGGGGGGCCGACAATCAGCCCCAGCATTTT

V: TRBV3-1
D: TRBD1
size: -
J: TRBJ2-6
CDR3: CASSEDRSHGRISGANVLTF
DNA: TGTGCCAGCAGCGAGGACAGGAGCCATGGGCGGATCTCTGGGGCCAACGTCCTGACTTTC

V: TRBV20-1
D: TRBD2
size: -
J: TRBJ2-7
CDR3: CSARGLAGGPYEQYF
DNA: TGCAGTGCTAGGGGGCTAGCGGGAGGCCCGTACGAGCAGTACTTC